These 23 T cell receptor beta chains came from one sample sequenced in a study of shared clonotypes between healthy human individuals (dated by TCRdb to about 2020). The receptor library was made with the immunoSEQ multiplex PCR assay. The immuneACCESS repertoire file appears here via TCRdb, limited to in-frame rearrangements. These files lack a portion of the clones; in checked studies, under half of the deficit traces to unresolved V genes, and the cause of the others is not known. The sample table lists fewer than 350,000 clones, around 87% of them with a count of one. The ten largest clones add up to roughly 16% of the sample. Source material: memory CD8+ T cells sorted from blood. This specimen's cell subset or site label, interpreted: CD45RO+ cells pooled with CCR7-negative TemRA cells. These receptor sequences come from a man younger than 30 in good health.

Regarding this clone: Other DNA variants within this sample encode the same CDR3. The gene calls are TRBV6-1 and TRBJ1-5; D might be TRBD1 (5 bases). Germline V lookup: CDR1 MNHNS, CDR2 SASEGT. The CDR3 contains 12 residues. V lost 3 bases to trimming and J lost 9 bases, with 9 bases between them. In nucleotides, the CDR3 is TGTGCCAGCAGTGAGGGCGGGGGGCCCCAGCATTTT. Amino acid sequence: CASSEGGGPQHF.

This chain uses TRBV9 with TRBJ1-1, with 7 bases lining up with TRBD1. Germline lookup yields CDR1 SGDLS and CDR2 YYNGEE. The V and J ends lost 4 bases and 6 bases, in that order; junction bases with no gene match: 9. This CDR3 has 14 amino acids. This CDR3 reads CASSQGGRAPEAFF. CDR3 coding DNA: TGTGCCAGCAGCCAGGGGGGTCGAGCCCCTGAAGCTTTCTTT. Drawing the rest from reference TRBV9 and TRBJ1-1, the complete variable domain is DSGVTQTPKHLITATGQRVTLRCSPRSGDLSVYWYQQSLDQGLQFLIQYYNGEERAKGNILERFSAQQFPDLHSELNLSSLELGDSALYFCASSQGGRAPEAFFGQGTRLTVV.

To note about this clone: Other DNA sequences in the sample encode the same CDR3. V usage is TRBV27 and J usage is TRBJ2-7; no definite D call. Germline V CDR1 and CDR2: MNHEY, SMNVEV (reference sequence). The V gene lost 0 bases and the J gene lost 4 bases, with 7 bases spanning the gap. The CDR3 is made up of 13 amino acids. DNA of the CDR3: TGTGCCAGCAGTTTATCGCAGGATTACGAGCAGTACTTC. It codes for CASSLSQDYEQYF.

The chain links TRBV6-5 to TRBJ2-5, with TRBD1 matching over 7 bases. The J segment lost 5 bases and the V segment lost 9 bases, leaving 9 bases of the junction unmatched. Germline loops: CDR1 MNHEY, CDR2 SVGAGI. CDR3 length equals 13 residues. CDR3 coding DNA: TGTGCCAGTATGAAGGGGGCGCGGGAGACCCAGTACTTC. Its translation is CASMKGARETQYF.

The sample holds a few counts of this clone. Here the CDR3 reads CASRQGADGYTF. The CDR3 coding sequence is TGCGCCAGCAGGCAGGGGGCAGATGGCTACACCTTC. The chain uses TRBV5-1 and TRBJ1-2; TRBD1 matches at 8 bases. The CDR3 sequence is 12 residues long. V lost 5 bases and J lost 6; bases outside the gene matches: 3. Germline V gene lookup returns CDR1 SGHRS and CDR2 YFSETQ.

This chain joins TRBV28 and TRBJ1-2; D is uncertain. Trimming removed 5 bases at V and 0 bases at J, with 13 bases between. CDR1 MDHEN and CDR2 SYDVKM come from the germline V gene. The CDR3 covers 15 residues. The DNA of the CDR3 is TGTGCCAGCAGTGACCTTGAAGGAGCTAACTATGGCTACACCTTC. Protein product: CASSDLEGANYGYTF.

The gene calls are TRBV13 and TRBJ2-1; D uncertain. The CDR3 is 12 residues long. The germline V and J ends were trimmed by 5 bases and 7 bases, with 9 bases remaining between them. Per the germline V gene, CDR1 is PRHDT and CDR2 is FYEKMQ (reference sequence). The CDR3 coding sequence is TGTGCCAGCAGCCGAGAGGATAATGAGCAGTTCTTC. It specifies CASSREDNEQFF.

Turning to this clone: A much larger clone lies one base from this, so it may be a read error. The J gene is TRBJ2-2, the V gene TRBV4-1; D remains unclear. This CDR3 is 18 amino acids long. Germline V gene lookup returns CDR1 MGHRA and CDR2 YSYEKL. Trimming removed 0 bases from V and 0 bases from J, with 14 bases in between. DNA for the CDR3: TGCGCCAGCAGCCAAGACACATCGGAACTCCCGAACACCGGGGAGCTGTTTTTT. Its protein is CASSQDTSELPNTGELFF.

The chain has TRBV27 and TRBJ1-2; perhaps TRBD1 as D (5 bases). V was shortened by 6 bases and J by 2 bases, with 13 bases between the two germline ends. CDR3 length: 14 residues. The germline V gene encodes CDR1 MNHEY and CDR2 SMNVEV (reference sequence). CDR3 residues: CASSSWGVNYGYTF. CDR3 bases: TGTGCCAGCAGCTCCTGGGGGGTAAACTATGGCTACACCTTC.

The genes are TRBV9 and TRBJ2-1, with 15 bases fitting TRBD2. J lost 0 bases, V lost 0 bases, and 4 bases had no gene match. The CDR3 spans 19 residues. Germline CDR1 reads SGDLS; CDR2 reads YYNGEE. In DNA, the CDR3 is TGTGCCAGCAGCGTAGGGACTAGCGGGAGGGCGAGCTCCTACAATGAGCAGTTCTTC. It is translated as CASSVGTSGRASSYNEQFF.

The rearrangement links TRBV5-4 to TRBJ2-3; TRBD2 matches at 12 bases. The CDR3 runs 17 residues. The trim removed 6 bases at V and 4 bases at J, leaving 12 bases unmatched. Germline assignment: CDR1 SGHNT and CDR2 YYREEE (reference sequence). CDR3 in amino acids: CASTTEGLAGLPDTQYF. CDR3 DNA sequence: TGTGCCAGCACTACGGAGGGACTAGCGGGTCTCCCAGATACGCAGTATTTT.

The rearrangement uses TRBV7-9 and TRBJ2-3, with D unclear. V was pared by 5 bases and J by 4 bases, with 10 bases between. Germline loops: CDR1 SEHNR, CDR2 FQNEAQ (reference sequence). This CDR3 is built from 13 residues. The DNA for the CDR3 is TGTGCCAGCAGCCCCCTTGCTTCAGATACGCAGTATTTT. Protein: CASSPLASDTQYF. The full variable domain, completed using reference TRBV7-9 and TRBJ2-3, is DTGVSQNPRHKITKRGQNVTFRCDPISEHNRLYWYRQTLGQGPEFLTYFQNEAQLEKSRLLSDRFSAERPKGSFSTLEIQRTEQGDSAMYLCASSPLASDTQYFGPGTRLTVL.

The chain carries TRBV4-3 and TRBJ2-7; D is possibly TRBD2 (6 bases). Per the germline V gene, CDR1 is LGHNA and CDR2 is YSLEER. Trimming removed 0 bases at V and 2 bases at J, with 14 bases between. This CDR3 region has 16 residues. CDR3: CASSQDSSGQTYEQYF. The CDR3 nucleotides read TGCGCCAGCAGCCAAGATAGCAGCGGGCAGACCTACGAGCAGTACTTC.

This chain connects TRBV27 to TRBJ2-7; D gene unclear. V was clipped by 5 bases and J by 1 base, with 9 bases between them. Germline-derived CDR1 and CDR2 are MNHEY and SMNVEV (reference sequence). CDR3 length equals 13 residues. This CDR3 reads CASSLLRSYEQYF. In DNA, the CDR3 is TGTGCCAGCAGTCTCCTAAGGTCCTACGAGCAGTACTTC.

The chain joins TRBV4-3 to TRBJ2-6; D is unresolved. The CDR3 contains 20 residues. The germline gives CDR1 LGHNA, CDR2 YSLEER. The V and J ends lost 1 base and 0 bases respectively, with 19 bases between them. Here the CDR3 DNA reads TGCGCCAGCAGCCAAGGGTCCGGCGCAGAATTTTACTCTGGGGCCAACGTCCTGACTTTC. This translates into CASSQGSGAEFYSGANVLTF.

V is TRBV7-9 and J is TRBJ2-1; 7 positions agree with TRBD2. V trimming: 5 bases; J trimming: 8 bases; junction bases outside the gene matches: 9. The germline V gene encodes CDR1 SEHNR and CDR2 FQNEAQ (reference sequence). This CDR3 is 14 amino acids long. The CDR3 bases are TGTGCCAGCAGCACAGCGGGATATATGGATGAGCAGTTCTTC. It specifies CASSTAGYMDEQFF. The whole variable domain, remainder taken from reference TRBV7-9 and TRBJ2-1, is DTGVSQNPRHKITKRGQNVTFRCDPISEHNRLYWYRQTLGQGPEFLTYFQNEAQLEKSRLLSDRFSAERPKGSFSTLEIQRTEQGDSAMYLCASSTAGYMDEQFFGPGTRLTVL.

This CDR3 reads CASSLEVYNSPLHF. CDR3 sequence (DNA): TGTGCCAGCAGCTTAGAGGTCTATAATTCACCCCTCCACTTT. This chain joins TRBV11-2 and TRBJ1-6; D gene unclear. The CDR3 has 14 amino acids. V shed 0 bases and J shed 3 bases, with 3 bases lying between them. Looked up from germline, CDR1 is SGHAT and CDR2 is FQNNGV.

This chain joins TRBV30 and TRBJ1-1; a possible D gene is TRBD1 (6 bases). Germline lookup yields CDR1 GTSNPN and CDR2 SVGIG (reference sequence). V was cut by 4 bases and J by 11 bases, with 20 bases left in between. CDR3 length equals 13 residues. CDR3: CAWMGDTQPGAFF. For the CDR3, the DNA is TGTGCCTGGATGGGGGACACGCAGCCTGGGGCTTTCTTT.

V gene TRBV15 combines with J gene TRBJ2-5; the D is unclear. Germline loops: CDR1 LNHNV, CDR2 YYDKDF (reference sequence). The CDR3 covers 13 residues. Trimming shortened V by 0 bases and J by 5 bases, and 7 bases separated the two germline ends. The CDR3 sequence: CATSRDLGETQYF. The CDR3 DNA is TGTGCCACCAGCAGAGATCTAGGGGAGACCCAGTACTTC. Variable domain in full (rest from reference TRBV15 and TRBJ2-5): DAMVIQNPRYQVTQFGKPVTLSCSQTLNHNVMYWYQQKSSQAPKLLFHYYDKDFNNEADTPDNFQSRRPNTSFCFLDIRSPGLGDTAMYLCATSRDLGETQYFGPGTRLLVL.

The genes are TRBV28 and TRBJ2-5; 9 positions match TRBD2. V trimming: 3 bases; J trimming: 2 bases; junction bases outside the gene matches: 10. CDR3 length: 17 residues. CDR1 MDHEN and CDR2 SYDVKM come from the germline V gene. The CDR3 nucleotides read TGTGCCAGCAGTTTGGTGCTAGCGGGGCGCTTACAAGAGACCCAGTACTTC. This codes for CASSLVLAGRLQETQYF. Combining the CDR3 with reference TRBV28 and TRBJ2-5 gives the whole variable domain DVKVTQSSRYLVKRTGEKVFLECVQDMDHENMFWYRQDPGLGLRLIYFSYDVKMKEKGDIPEGYSVSREKKERFSLILESASTNQTSMYLCASSLVLAGRLQETQYFGPGTRLLVL.

This clone has just a few counts. The V and J genes are TRBV4-2 and TRBJ2-1; unclear D gene. Between the trimmed V and J ends, which lost 0 bases and 6 bases, there was a span of 6 bases. This CDR3 is built from 13 residues. Germline values: CDR1 LGHNA, CDR2 YNFKEQ. The CDR3 nucleotides read TGTGCCAGCAGCCAAGACTACCTCAATGAGCAGTTCTTC. It translates to CASSQDYLNEQFF.

This clone was seen a single time. The CDR3 DNA sequence: TGCGCCAGCAGCCAAGGTCCGACGACAGGCTATAATTCACCCCTCCACTTT. This codes for CASSQGPTTGYNSPLHF. The chain links TRBV4-3 to TRBJ1-6, with a tentative D call TRBD1 (6 bases). CDR3 size: 17 residues. Trimming removed 1 base at V and 3 bases at J, with 13 bases between. CDR1 is LGHNA and CDR2 is YSLEER in the germline V gene.

This clone was seen once. V and J are TRBV6-5 and TRBJ2-5; 7 positions match TRBD1. V was pared by 5 bases and J by 0 bases, with 3 bases of the junction left unmatched. The germline CDR1 and CDR2 sequences are MNHEY and SVGAGI. This CDR3 region has 14 residues. CDR3 sequence reads: CASSHTGDQETQYF. CDR3 coding DNA: TGTGCCAGCAGTCACACAGGGGACCAAGAGACCCAGTACTTC.